The 26 T cell receptor beta chains presented below share a single source sample, sequenced in a study of spatial heterogeneity in lung cancer (dated by TCRdb to between 2019 and 2020). Libraries were made using 5' RACE. The reads were generated on a NextSeq 500. Starting from the raw public reads, TCRdb applied fastp trimming at Q25, assembled clones with MiXCR and retained in-frame beta chains. Records with the same CDR3 protein are collapsed into one entry carrying the most frequent genes and DNA. The sample table contains about 3,200 distinct CDR3 sequences; only one count was recorded for 15% to 20% of them. The top ten constitute approximately 84% of the sample. What the time point label conveys for this sample: sample taken at primary tumor resection. Whole RNA extracted from tumor and nontumor lung tissue, or from cryopreserved PBMC samples, was used for TCR sequencing without cell sorting.

Material: PBMCs, obtained at surgery. All receptors derive from a female donor with early-stage non-small cell lung cancer.

This clonotype was seen many times. The chain employs TRBV19 and TRBJ2-2; D gene ambiguous. This CDR3 has 13 amino acids. V lost 9 bases to trimming and J lost 6 bases, with 14 bases between them. Germline V gene sequence: CDR1 LNHDA, CDR2 SQIVND (reference sequence). The DNA for the CDR3 is TGTGCCAGCCAGGCGGCACCTGCCGGGGAGCTGTTTTTT. Translating it yields CASQAAPAGELFF.

Many counts were recorded for this clonotype. This rearrangement joins TRBV19 to TRBJ2-3; D is undetermined. Deletions cut 3 bases from V and 4 bases from J, with 11 bases between. This CDR3 comprises 14 residues. The germline gives CDR1 LNHDA, CDR2 SQIVND (reference sequence). The CDR3 loop reads CASSIASRSDTQYF. The CDR3 DNA is TGTGCCAGTAGTATCGCAAGTCGATCAGATACGCAGTATTTT.

This clonotype occurred many times. The chain carries TRBV28 and TRBJ2-1; D is unclear. V lost 3 bases and J 10 bases, leaving 10 bases between the germline ends. This CDR3 comprises 12 residues. The V gene's germline CDR1 is MDHEN and CDR2 SYDVKM. The CDR3, as DNA: TGTGCCAGCAGTTTCTCCATTAGCGAGCAGTTCTTC. Its protein is CASSFSISEQFF.

This clonotype was detected a few times. The chain employs TRBV13 and TRBJ2-5; D assignment may be TRBD1 or TRBD2 (6 bases each). V was shortened by 4 bases and J by 9 bases, with 27 bases between the two germline ends. CDR1 PRHDT and CDR2 FYEKMQ come from the germline V gene (reference sequence). CDR3 length: 17 residues. The CDR3 loop reads CASSSDPPGQAGEAQYF. For the CDR3, the DNA is TGTGCCAGCAGCTCGGACCCACCGGGACAAGCCGGGGAGGCCCAGTACTTC. Variable domain in full (rest from reference TRBV13 and TRBJ2-5): AAGVIQSPRHLIKEKRETATLKCYPIPRHDTVYWYQQGPGQDPQFLISFYEKMQSDKGSIPDRFSAQQFSDYHSELNMSSLELGDSALYFCASSSDPPGQAGEAQYFGPGTRLLVL.

In its sample, this clonotype was seen many times. The chain joins TRBV9 to TRBJ2-1, with 7 bases lining up with TRBD2. Germline trimming cut 0 bases from V and 10 bases from J; bases unmatched to any gene: 7. Germline values: CDR1 SGDLS, CDR2 YYNGEE. The CDR3 spans 14 residues. CDR3 in amino acids: CASSVAIQAGEQFF. CDR3 nucleotides: TGTGCCAGCAGCGTAGCTATACAAGCGGGGGAGCAGTTCTTC.

The chain couples TRBV4-2 to TRBJ2-2, with 10 bases identical to TRBD2. The CDR3 covers 17 residues. V shed 0 bases and J 6 bases; nucleotides not matched to a gene: 7. Germline CDR1 LGHNA, CDR2 YNFKEQ. The CDR3 coding sequence is TGTGCCAGCAGCCAAGATCTAGCGGGGGCCCCCCCCGGGGAGCTGTTTTTT. Translation gives CASSQDLAGAPPGELFF.

Ten or more counts support this clonotype. The chain joins TRBV29-1 to TRBJ2-1; 7 bases fit TRBD1. The CDR3 spans 13 residues. Unmatched junction bases numbered 9, after V lost 6 bases and J lost 7 bases. Germline lookup yields CDR1 SQVTM and CDR2 ANQGSEA. CDR3 sequence reads: CSVRTGVRNEQFF. In DNA, the CDR3 is TGCAGCGTGAGGACAGGTGTACGAAATGAGCAGTTCTTC.

This clonotype was found a few times. This rearrangement joins TRBV9 to TRBJ1-2; D is perhaps TRBD1 (6 bases). V lost 4 bases and J lost 4, with 20 bases in between. Per the germline V gene, CDR1 is SGDLS and CDR2 is YYNGEE. The CDR3 contains 16 residues. The CDR3 spells CASSPDDRRSSYGYTF. The CDR3 nucleotides read TGTGCCAGCAGCCCTGACGACAGGCGATCCTCCTATGGCTACACCTTC.

This clonotype has a handful of counts. V gene TRBV30 combines with J gene TRBJ2-2; a possible D gene is TRBD2 (5 bases). Germline CDR1 reads GTSNPN; CDR2 reads SVGIG (reference sequence). V dropped 4 bases and J dropped 4 bases, with 10 bases sitting between them. The CDR3 length is 13 residues. The CDR3 protein is CAWNYGITGELFF. The CDR3 bases are TGTGCCTGGAACTACGGGATCACCGGGGAGCTGTTTTTT.

This rearrangement joins TRBV28 to TRBJ1-5; D may be TRBD1 (5 bases). The CDR3 is 18 amino acids. CDR1 is MDHEN, CDR2 SYDVKM, per germline. The germline V and J ends were trimmed by 6 bases and 2 bases, with 23 bases remaining between them. CDR3 sequence reads: CASSLLHAGQDRNQPQHF. The CDR3, as DNA: TGTGCCAGCAGCCTTCTACACGCAGGGCAGGACCGCAATCAGCCCCAGCATTTT.

This clonotype was counted at least ten times. The chain combines TRBV3-1 with TRBJ2-7; 7 positions agree with TRBD1. The CDR3 extends over 15 amino acids. J gave up 0 bases and V 0 bases, and 2 bases lay outside the gene matches. CDR1 is LGHDT and CDR2 is YNNKEL in the germline V gene (reference sequence). The CDR3 is CASSQDRDSSYEQYF. In DNA, the CDR3 is TGTGCCAGCAGCCAAGATCGGGACAGCTCCTACGAGCAGTACTTC.

This clonotype was recorded at least ten times. The V and J genes are TRBV30 and TRBJ2-7; 11 bases agree with TRBD2. The V and J ends lost 4 bases and 4 bases, in that order; junction bases with no gene match: 21. This CDR3 comprises 19 residues. Germline V gene sequence: CDR1 GTSNPN, CDR2 SVGIG (reference sequence). CDR3 protein: CAWTPRQGLAGGPAYEQYF. The CDR3 DNA reads TGTGCCTGGACCCCCCGACAGGGATTAGCGGGAGGGCCGGCGTACGAGCAGTACTTC. Complete variable domain (other parts from reference TRBV30 and TRBJ2-7): SQTIHQWPATLVQPVGSPLSLECTVEGTSNPNLYWYRQAAGRGLQLLFYSVGIGQISSEVPQNLSASRPQDRQFILSSKKLLLSDSGFYLCAWTPRQGLAGGPAYEQYFGPGTRLTVT.

This clonotype was observed many times. V is TRBV7-2 and J is TRBJ2-1; a weak D match, TRBD2 (6 bases). The CDR3 totals 21 residues. Trimming stripped 5 bases from V and 0 bases from J, with 29 bases between. CDR1 and CDR2 from the germline V gene are SGHTA and FQGNSA. CDR3 in amino acids: CASSDSRGRDFSQSSYNEQFF. The CDR3 DNA sequence: TGTGCCAGCAGCGATTCTAGGGGACGGGACTTTTCTCAGAGCTCCTACAATGAGCAGTTCTTC.

This clonotype was picked up many times. The chain employs TRBV6-9 and TRBJ1-3; 7 bases map to TRBD1. The junction had 5 bases not matched to a gene; V was cut back by 8 bases and J by 7 bases. The CDR3 loop spans 12 amino acids. CDR1 is MNHGY and CDR2 is SVAAGI in the germline V gene. The CDR3 loop reads CASPGTANTIYF. The CDR3 DNA reads TGTGCCAGCCCCGGGACAGCGAACACCATATATTTT.

Many counts were recorded for this clonotype. The chain joins TRBV7-2 to TRBJ2-1, with no clear D. The CDR3 consists of 14 residues. Germline CDR1 SGHTA, CDR2 FQGNSA. With 3 bases removed from V and 1 base from J, the gap between germline ends came to 7 bases. This CDR3 is CASSLSRSYNEQFF. Written as DNA, the CDR3 is TGTGCCAGCAGCTTGAGTCGGTCCTACAATGAGCAGTTCTTC.

The chain carries TRBV25-1 and TRBJ2-7, with TRBD1 matching over 10 bases. This CDR3 has 16 amino acids. J lost 6 bases, V lost 6 bases, and 14 bases had no gene match. The germline CDR1 and CDR2 sequences are MGHDK and SYGVNS. Here the CDR3 DNA reads TGTGCCAGCAGCCAGATACGGGACAGGGGCATTGGCGAGCAGTACTTC. This codes for CASSQIRDRGIGEQYF.

The genes are TRBV3-1 and TRBJ1-6, with D possibly matching TRBD1 (5 bases). The germline V gene encodes CDR1 LGHDT and CDR2 YNNKEL (reference sequence). Trimming cost V 4 bases and J 7 bases, with 14 bases left between them. The CDR3 is 15 residues long. The CDR3 DNA reads TGTGCCAGCAGCCCCAGACAGTATGGGAATTCACCCCTCCACTTT. Translated: CASSPRQYGNSPLHF.

This clonotype was counted only a few times. This chain links TRBV7-9 with TRBJ2-1; D possibly corresponds to TRBD2 (5 bases). The germline V gene encodes CDR1 SEHNR and CDR2 FQNEAQ (reference sequence). The germline V and J ends were trimmed by 5 bases and 10 bases, with 15 bases remaining between them. CDR3 size: 13 residues. The CDR3 DNA reads as TGTGCCAGCAGCAAAGGACCCTCGGGGGAGCAGTTCTTC. Protein product: CASSKGPSGEQFF.

This clonotype was detected many times. The rearrangement joins TRBV7-8 to TRBJ2-3; D is perhaps TRBD1 (5 bases). CDR3 length: 14 amino acids. The germline V gene encodes CDR1 SGHVS and CDR2 FQNEAQ. V shed 4 bases and J shed 0 bases, with 8 bases lying between them. The CDR3 nucleotides are TGTGCCAGCAGCTACAGGATTAGCACAGATACGCAGTATTTT. Protein product: CASSYRISTDTQYF.

This clonotype was seen ten or more times. The chain has TRBV29-1 and TRBJ2-7; weak D call: TRBD2 (5 bases). The CDR3 loop spans 13 amino acids. Germline V CDR1 and CDR2: SQVTM, ANQGSEA. This CDR3 is CSGVIGERYEQYF. The CDR3 region has the DNA TGCAGTGGAGTGATCGGCGAGCGGTACGAGCAGTACTTC.

This clonotype was recorded at least ten times. This chain connects TRBV12-3 or TRBV12-4 to TRBJ2-2; no firm D call. The CDR3 is made up of 12 amino acids. V lost 3 bases and J lost 6, with 5 bases in between. CDR3 amino acids: CASSFIAGELFF. For the CDR3, the DNA is TGTGCCAGCAGTTTTATAGCCGGGGAGCTGTTTTTT.

This clonotype was counted a single time. This chain joins TRBV7-9 and TRBJ2-7; possibly TRBD1 or TRBD2 for D (5 bases each). V was shortened by 4 bases and J by 6 bases, with 22 bases between the two germline ends. CDR1 is SEHNR, CDR2 FQNEAQ, per germline (reference sequence). The CDR3 length is 16 residues. Here the CDR3 reads CASSSRDGSVAFEQYF. The DNA of the CDR3 is TGTGCCAGCAGCTCCCGGGACGGCTCAGTTGCTTTCGAGCAGTACTTC. The whole variable domain, remainder taken from reference TRBV7-9 and TRBJ2-7, is DTGVSQNPRHKITKRGQNVTFRCDPISEHNRLYWYRQTLGQGPEFLTYFQNEAQLEKSRLLSDRFSAERPKGSFSTLEIQRTEQGDSAMYLCASSSRDGSVAFEQYFGPGTRLTVT.

This clonotype has ten or more counts. This chain joins TRBV6-4 and TRBJ2-3, with D perhaps matching TRBD1 (5 bases). The CDR3 consists of 14 residues. Germline V gives CDR1 MRHNA, CDR2 SNTAGT. V was cut by 2 bases and J by 3 bases, with 9 bases left in between. The CDR3 DNA reads as TGTGCCAGCAGTGACCTGCCAGGGACAGATACGCAGTATTTT. The encoded protein is CASSDLPGTDTQYF.

This clonotype was picked up a small number of times. This chain joins TRBV12-3 or TRBV12-4 and TRBJ1-1, with D possibly being TRBD1 (6 bases). V was clipped by 6 bases and J by 3 bases, with 8 bases between them. This CDR3 region has 12 residues. The CDR3 protein is CASRGGHTEAFF. CDR3 DNA sequence: TGTGCCAGCAGAGGGGGGCACACTGAAGCTTTCTTT.

This clonotype was counted ten times or more. The rearrangement joins TRBV23-1 to TRBJ2-7; tentative D call: TRBD2 (6 bases). TRBV23-1 is an open reading frame whose function is uncertain. The CDR3 contains 19 residues. With 4 bases removed from V and 4 bases from J, the gap between germline ends came to 29 bases. For the CDR3, the DNA is TGCGCCAGCAGTCCGCGCGGGACGGCCACGTACACCCCGGGGTACGAGCAGTACTTC. This encodes CASSPRGTATYTPGYEQYF.

The rearrangement links TRBV12-3 or TRBV12-4 to TRBJ2-7, with 8 bases identical to TRBD2. The ends lost 7 bases at V and 3 bases at J; junction bases unmatched: 5. This CDR3 contains 13 residues. The DNA for the CDR3 is TGTGCCAGCACCAGGACTAGCTACTACGAGCAGTACTTC. Protein sequence: CASTRTSYYEQYF.